This T cell receptor (beta chain) was recovered during a study of T-cell memory formation after mild COVID-19. The study's findings and limits: Shrinking CD4+ clones were chiefly CM and EM; CD8+ ones were chiefly EMRA.

Remarks on this clonotype: Its cognate antigen is unknown.

From the 5' RACE reads, TCRdb called clonotypes with MiXCR, one entry per CDR3 protein. Of about 110,000 distinct CDR3 sequences in the sample, about 17% were seen once. Sequencing was carried out using PBMCs or a T cell subset sorted from them (not recorded which). This receptor was identified in an adult woman who had mild COVID-19 (a few samples of this study predate the infection). Cell type and time point are not known.

The CDR3 region has the DNA TGTGCCAGCAGTTCTTTCCCCCGACCGGGCGAGCAGTACTTC. Its translation is CASSSFPRPGEQYF. The genes are TRBV27 and TRBJ2-7; no clear D gene. V lost 4 bases and J lost 6, with 16 bases in between. Looked up from germline, CDR1 is MNHEY and CDR2 is SMNVEV (reference sequence). The CDR3 spans 14 residues.